The T cell receptor beta chain described here comes from a study of shared clonotypes between healthy human individuals. HIV-negative, healthy adults without recent acute infections or vaccinations were the donors. Generated by immunoSEQ multiplex PCR, the TCRdb table keeps only in-frame clones and is missing some. The sample lists over a million clones, roughly 96% occurring once. The specimen sequenced was naive CD4+ T cells sorted from blood. Stated subset: CD45RA+ positively selected. This TCR derives from a man younger than 45 in good health.

The CDR3 region has the DNA TGCGCCAGCAGCTTGGACGGGGGAGCAATCTCCTACAATGAGCAGTTCTTC. The encoded protein is CASSLDGGAISYNEQFF. The chain has TRBV5-1 and TRBJ2-1; the D gene is possibly TRBD2 (6 bases). The V gene's germline CDR1 is SGHRS and CDR2 YFSETQ. V dropped 0 bases and J dropped 0 bases, with 13 bases sitting between them. The CDR3 has 17 residues.